This T cell receptor (beta chain) was sequenced for a study of OX40 agonist ivuxolimab in advanced cancers. Study details: Allowance was made for prior anti-PD-1, anti-PD-L1 or anti-CTLA-4 therapy, and about 44% had some.

This table comes from immunoSEQ multiplex PCR, and its TCRdb copy is limited to in-frame clones, with some not included. The profile shows fewer than 100,000 clones, roughly 91% of them singletons. The CDR3 sequence is 14 residues long. Per the germline V gene, CDR1 is SGHTA and CDR2 is FQGNSA. Germline trimming cut 1 base from V and 6 bases from J; bases unmatched to any gene: 3. This sample comprised CD4+ or CD8+ T cells sorted from blood, obtained in a trial of the OX40 agonist ivuxolimab. This TCR came from an adult with an advanced solid tumor such as melanoma, head and neck, liver or kidney cancer. This chain uses TRBV7-2 with TRBJ2-7, with 10 positions matching TRBD2. CDR3 sequence: CASSLDSGRIEQYF. The DNA of the CDR3 is TGTGCCAGCAGCTTAGATAGCGGGAGGATCGAGCAGTACTTC.